In its sample, the clone carrying this T cell receptor (beta chain) was seen once. In germline, CDR1 is MNHNS, CDR2 SASEGT. J was trimmed by 6 bases and V by 3 bases; bases with no gene match: 7. CDR3 length equals 14 residues. Produced via immunoSEQ multiplex PCR; TCRdb's table is partial and in-frame only. The sample holds 150,000 to 200,000 clones; roughly four fifths are singletons and the top ten take roughly 19%. This entry belongs to a study of blood T cell repertoires in COVID-19. Study summary: The United States, Italy and Spain provided the acute and convalescent COVID-19 samples. T cells, B-cell-depleted T cells, or PBMCs supplied cDNA or gDNA.

The gene calls are TRBV6-1 and TRBJ1-1; the match to TRBD1 covers 7 bases. The sequence derives from a woman older than 75 with acute or convalescent COVID-19. The specimen was peripheral blood. DNA of the CDR3: TGTGCCAGCAGTGACAGGGGGAAAACCGCTGAAGCTTTCTTT. Translating gives CASSDRGKTAEAFF.